One T cell receptor beta chain is described in this entry. This sample was taken from a study of early T cells in non-severe SARS-CoV-2 infection. TCRdb itself ran the 5' RACE reads through MiXCR, one entry per CDR3 protein. This repertoire shows about 63,000 distinct CDR3 sequences, around 13% found once; its top ten account for about 4.7%. V gave up 3 bases and J gave up 5 bases, with 10 bases separating them. The CDR3 runs to 13 residues. Germline V gives CDR1 SQVTM, CDR2 ANQGSEA. The source is an adult who was a healthcare worker with PCR-confirmed SARS-CoV-2 infection or an uninfected control (not recorded which). Sequenced: whole blood. The rearrangement links TRBV29-1 to TRBJ1-4; D is uncertain. The CDR3 coding sequence is TGCAGCGTTGAGGACGTCGGAAATGAAAAACTGTTTTTT. The encoded protein is CSVEDVGNEKLFF.